This is a list of T cell receptor beta chains from one sample in a study of radiotherapy plus CTLA-4 blockade in lung cancer. Here immunoSEQ multiplex PCR was the method, and the copy in TCRdb shows in-frame clones only, minus some. This table holds about 59,000 clones, 70% to 80% found once. Source: peripheral blood, taken from a patient treated with radiotherapy plus ipilimumab. The origin of the receptors is a human donor with non-small cell lung cancer whose response to radiotherapy plus ipilimumab could not be evaluated. The CDR3 runs from the conserved cysteine through the conserved F or W. Each record gives: clone size, J gene, V gene, D gene, CDR3 protein, CDR3 DNA. A D gene is named only where the DNA matches it firmly. The size field is filled for only some rows; it gives once, few, many or a size class.

clone_size: few
j_call: TRBJ2-7
v_call: TRBV5-6
d_call: -
cdr3_aa: CASSSNDNYEQYF
cdr3_nt: TGTGCCAGCAGCTCTAACGACAACTACGAGCAGTACTTC

clone_size: -
j_call: TRBJ1-2
v_call: TRBV6-1
d_call: -
cdr3_aa: CASSEGTADGYTF
cdr3_nt: TGTGCCAGCAGTGAAGGGACTGCAGATGGCTACACCTTC

clone_size: -
j_call: TRBJ2-7
v_call: TRBV5-1
d_call: -
cdr3_aa: CASSLGGGIGGTYEQYF
cdr3_nt: TGCGCCAGCAGCTTGGGTGGGGGAATCGGGGGAACCTACGAGCAGTACTTC

clone_size: -
j_call: TRBJ1-1
v_call: TRBV11-2
d_call: TRBD1
cdr3_aa: CASSLKGAPAEAFF
cdr3_nt: TGTGCCAGCAGCTTAAAGGGGGCGCCTGCTGAAGCTTTCTTT

clone_size: -
j_call: TRBJ2-2
v_call: TRBV11-3
d_call: TRBD2
cdr3_aa: CASSLVFGWLAGGSTGELFF
cdr3_nt: TGTGCCAGCAGCTTAGTTTTCGGTTGGCTAGCGGGAGGAAGCACCGGGGAGCTGTTTTTT

clone_size: -
j_call: TRBJ2-3
v_call: TRBV11-2
d_call: TRBD1
cdr3_aa: CASSLEFGRGRRDTQYF
cdr3_nt: TGTGCCAGCAGCTTAGAATTCGGCAGGGGGCGCAGAGATACGCAGTATTTT

clone_size: -
j_call: TRBJ2-3
v_call: TRBV11-1
d_call: TRBD2
cdr3_aa: CASSQNGGANTDTQYF
cdr3_nt: TGTGCCAGCAGCCAGAACGGGGGGGCCAACACAGATACGCAGTATTTT

clone_size: -
j_call: TRBJ1-3
v_call: TRBV5-4
d_call: -
cdr3_aa: CASSFYDTIYF
cdr3_nt: TGTGCCAGCAGCTTCTATGACACCATATATTTT

clone_size: -
j_call: TRBJ2-7
v_call: TRBV7-2
d_call: TRBD1
cdr3_aa: CASSTWTGGYEQYF
cdr3_nt: TGTGCCAGCAGCACCTGGACAGGGGGGTACGAGCAGTACTTC

clone_size: -
j_call: TRBJ1-1
v_call: TRBV6-6
d_call: -
cdr3_aa: CASSYPGGSTEAFF
cdr3_nt: TGTGCCAGCAGTTACCCCGGGGGGAGCACTGAAGCTTTCTTT

clone_size: few
j_call: TRBJ2-1
v_call: TRBV11-3
d_call: TRBD2
cdr3_aa: CASSLSGSPYNEQFF
cdr3_nt: TGTGCCAGCAGCTTAAGCGGGAGTCCCTACAATGAGCAGTTCTTC

clone_size: -
j_call: TRBJ1-6
v_call: TRBV11-1
d_call: TRBD1
cdr3_aa: CASSSDRGNSPLHF
cdr3_nt: TGTGCCAGCAGCTCAGACAGGGGGAATTCGCCCCTCCACTTT

clone_size: -
j_call: TRBJ2-2
v_call: TRBV18
d_call: TRBD2
cdr3_aa: CASRLPGLRLGTGELFF
cdr3_nt: TGTGCCAGCCGTCTCCCGGGACTACGCCTAGGGACCGGGGAGCTGTTTTTT

clone_size: -
j_call: TRBJ1-1
v_call: TRBV5-1
d_call: TRBD1
cdr3_aa: CASSLRQGSMNTEAFF
cdr3_nt: TGCGCCAGCAGCTTGAGACAGGGGAGCATGAACACTGAAGCTTTCTTT

clone_size: few
j_call: TRBJ1-5
v_call: TRBV28
d_call: -
cdr3_aa: CASSLRGLSNQPQHF
cdr3_nt: TGTGCCAGCAGTTTAAGAGGGTTAAGCAATCAGCCCCAGCATTTT

clone_size: -
j_call: TRBJ1-2
v_call: TRBV6-5
d_call: -
cdr3_aa: CASSYNEGDYGYTF
cdr3_nt: TGTGCCAGCAGTTATAATGAGGGGGACTATGGCTACACCTTC

clone_size: -
j_call: TRBJ2-3
v_call: TRBV19
d_call: TRBD2
cdr3_aa: CASTREGRDTQYF
cdr3_nt: TGTGCCAGTACCCGGGAGGGCCGGGATACGCAGTATTTT

clone_size: medium-sized
j_call: TRBJ2-1
v_call: TRBV23-1
d_call: TRBD1
cdr3_aa: CASSQVLDRVVNEQFF
cdr3_nt: TGCGCCAGCAGTCAAGTATTAGACAGGGTTGTAAATGAGCAGTTCTTC

clone_size: few
j_call: TRBJ1-6
v_call: TRBV10-3
d_call: -
cdr3_aa: CAIRGQYNSPLHF
cdr3_nt: TGTGCCATCAGAGGACAGTATAATTCACCCCTCCACTTT

clone_size: once
j_call: TRBJ2-1
v_call: TRBV5-5
d_call: TRBD1
cdr3_aa: CASSLTAGTGGYNEQFF
cdr3_nt: TGTGCCAGCAGCTTGACCGCCGGGACAGGGGGTTACAATGAGCAGTTCTTC

clone_size: -
j_call: TRBJ2-6
v_call: TRBV9
d_call: TRBD1
cdr3_aa: CASSILTGAGANVLTF
cdr3_nt: TGTGCCAGCAGCATACTAACAGGGGCCGGGGCCAACGTCCTGACTTTC

clone_size: -
j_call: TRBJ2-6
v_call: TRBV30
d_call: -
cdr3_aa: CAWSSRDFSGANVLTF
cdr3_nt: TGTGCCTGGAGTTCCAGGGACTTCTCTGGGGCCAACGTCCTGACTTTC

clone_size: -
j_call: TRBJ1-1
v_call: TRBV5-1
d_call: -
cdr3_aa: CASLGGGKDTEAFF
cdr3_nt: TGCGCCAGCCTGGGGGGGGGAAAGGACACTGAAGCTTTCTTT

clone_size: -
j_call: TRBJ2-7
v_call: TRBV7-3
d_call: TRBD1
cdr3_aa: CASSLGTGSDEQYF
cdr3_nt: TGTGCCAGCAGCTTAGGGACAGGGAGTGACGAGCAGTACTTC

clone_size: -
j_call: TRBJ2-5
v_call: TRBV7-2
d_call: -
cdr3_aa: CASSLTPRQETQYF
cdr3_nt: TGTGCCAGCAGCTTAACTCCCCGCCAAGAGACCCAGTACTTC

clone_size: -
j_call: TRBJ2-2
v_call: TRBV30
d_call: TRBD1
cdr3_aa: CAWSALFRVGQGNTGELFF
cdr3_nt: TGTGCCTGGAGTGCTCTTTTCCGGGTGGGACAGGGGAACACCGGGGAGCTGTTTTTT

clone_size: -
j_call: TRBJ1-2
v_call: TRBV5-1
d_call: TRBD1
cdr3_aa: CASSLIPGQGREYTF
cdr3_nt: TGCGCCAGCAGCTTGATCCCGGGACAGGGACGTGAATACACCTTC

clone_size: once
j_call: TRBJ2-6
v_call: TRBV28
d_call: TRBD1
cdr3_aa: CASSPMTGLVSGANVLTF
cdr3_nt: TGTGCCAGCAGCCCCATGACAGGGTTAGTTTCTGGGGCCAACGTCCTGACTTTC

clone_size: -
j_call: TRBJ2-3
v_call: TRBV19
d_call: TRBD2
cdr3_aa: CASSMTSGRATDTQYF
cdr3_nt: TGTGCCAGTAGTATGACTAGCGGGAGGGCCACAGATACGCAGTATTTT

clone_size: -
j_call: TRBJ2-3
v_call: TRBV6-6
d_call: -
cdr3_aa: CASNRDYLRTDTQYF
cdr3_nt: TGTGCCAGCAACAGGGACTATCTTCGCACAGATACGCAGTATTTT

clone_size: -
j_call: TRBJ2-2
v_call: TRBV2
d_call: -
cdr3_aa: CASGRTANTGELFF
cdr3_nt: TGTGCCAGCGGACGGACAGCCAACACCGGGGAGCTGTTTTTT

clone_size: -
j_call: TRBJ1-2
v_call: TRBV5-1
d_call: TRBD1
cdr3_aa: CASSSTGQGAYYGYTF
cdr3_nt: TGCGCCAGCAGCTCGACTGGACAGGGGGCTTACTATGGCTACACCTTC

clone_size: -
j_call: TRBJ2-6
v_call: TRBV5-1
d_call: -
cdr3_aa: CASSRQESGANVLTF
cdr3_nt: TGCGCCAGCAGCCGACAGGAATCTGGGGCCAACGTCCTGACTTTC

clone_size: -
j_call: TRBJ2-1
v_call: TRBV10-1
d_call: TRBD2
cdr3_aa: CASSGPGGYNEQFF
cdr3_nt: TGCGCCAGCTCCGGACCGGGAGGCTACAATGAGCAGTTCTTC

clone_size: -
j_call: TRBJ2-6
v_call: TRBV5-4
d_call: TRBD1
cdr3_aa: CASSTGQGGGGGANVLTF
cdr3_nt: TGTGCCAGCAGCACAGGACAGGGTGGGGGAGGTGGGGCCAACGTCCTGACTTTC

clone_size: -
j_call: TRBJ1-1
v_call: TRBV2
d_call: TRBD1
cdr3_aa: CASIRDSMNTEAFF
cdr3_nt: TGTGCCAGCATCAGGGACAGCATGAACACTGAAGCTTTCTTT

clone_size: -
j_call: TRBJ2-1
v_call: TRBV5-4
d_call: TRBD1
cdr3_aa: CASSLGQGWCNEQFF
cdr3_nt: TGTGCCAGCAGCTTAGGACAGGGATGGTGCAATGAGCAGTTCTTC

clone_size: -
j_call: TRBJ1-2
v_call: TRBV7-9
d_call: -
cdr3_aa: CASSLASGLTNYGYTF
cdr3_nt: TGTGCCAGCAGCTTAGCTAGCGGCCTTACTAACTATGGCTACACCTTC

clone_size: -
j_call: TRBJ1-1
v_call: TRBV5-1
d_call: -
cdr3_aa: CASSLSADSSNTEAFF
cdr3_nt: TGCGCCAGCAGCTTGTCGGCGGACAGTTCGAACACTGAAGCTTTCTTT

clone_size: -
j_call: TRBJ1-2
v_call: TRBV5-6
d_call: -
cdr3_aa: CASSMTANYGYTF
cdr3_nt: TGTGCCAGCAGCATGACAGCTAACTATGGCTACACCTTC

clone_size: -
j_call: TRBJ1-5
v_call: TRBV5-1
d_call: -
cdr3_aa: CASRMDRNQPQHF
cdr3_nt: TGCGCCAGCAGAATGGACAGAAATCAGCCCCAGCATTTT

clone_size: -
j_call: TRBJ2-6
v_call: TRBV30
d_call: TRBD1
cdr3_aa: CAHHGGLAGTGDFSGANVLTF
cdr3_nt: TGTGCCCATCACGGGGGATTAGCGGGGACAGGGGATTTCTCTGGGGCCAACGTCCTGACTTTC